These 18 T cell receptor beta chains share one sample of origin, sequenced in a study of human T cells and chemical hapten exposure. As for time point: pre-sensitization, week 0. The treatment here: therapeutic diphenylcyclopropenone sensitization with weekly scalp DPC. TCRdb processed the RACE reads anew with MiXCR; each CDR3 protein has one entry. The table records around 300,000 distinct CDR3 sequences, roughly 6% of them present only once. Sequencing was performed on whole blood, taken in connection with sensitization to the hapten diphenylcyclopropenone (DPC). Source of these receptors: a woman aged 18 to 35 with alopecia areata. Some clones in this sample may be carry-over from other donors' samples.

This clonotype was found many times. The chain links TRBV14 to TRBJ2-3, with D hard to call. The germline V gene encodes CDR1 SGHDN and CDR2 FVKESK. The ends were cut back, 0 bases at V and 0 bases at J, with 13 bases in the middle. This CDR3 has 17 residues. CDR3 loop: CASSQDRPLASTDTQYF. For the CDR3, the DNA is TGTGCCAGCAGCCAAGATCGCCCCCTCGCTAGCACAGATACGCAGTATTTT. The variable domain in full, with the rest retrieved from reference TRBV14 and TRBJ2-3, is EAGVTQFPSHSVIEKGQTVTLRCDPISGHDNLYWYRRVMGKEIKFLLHFVKESKQDESGMPNNRFLAERTGGTYSTLKVQPAELEDSGVYFCASSQDRPLASTDTQYFGPGTRLTVL.

This clonotype has ten or more counts. The gene calls are TRBV20-1 and TRBJ2-1; 8 bases are shared with TRBD1. The CDR3 length is 11 residues. CDR1 DFQATT and CDR2 SNEGSKA come from the germline V gene (reference sequence). Trimming cost V 6 bases and J 13 bases; bases outside gene matches: 8. CDR3 sequence: CSAGNRGAQFF. The CDR3 bases are TGCAGTGCGGGAAACAGGGGGGCCCAGTTCTTC.

This clonotype came up a few times. The chain employs TRBV29-1 and TRBJ1-1; 10 nucleotides line up with TRBD1. This CDR3 region has 19 residues. Per the germline V gene, CDR1 is SQVTM and CDR2 is ANQGSEA. V shed 5 bases, J shed 1 base, and the junction held 19 bases outside the gene matches. CDR3 sequence: CSVQYFFRDRGAGNTEAFF. CDR3 in DNA: TGCAGCGTTCAATACTTCTTCCGGGACAGGGGCGCGGGGAACACTGAAGCTTTCTTT.

This clonotype was observed a few times. V is TRBV7-2 and J is TRBJ1-1, with D possibly TRBD1 on 5 matching bases. The ends were cut back, 5 bases at V and 4 bases at J, with 17 bases in the middle. Germline V gene lookup returns CDR1 SGHTA and CDR2 FQGNSA. This CDR3 is built from 15 residues. The CDR3 sequence: CASSRGVLLSTEAFF. CDR3 nucleotide sequence: TGTGCCAGCAGCCGGGGGGTCTTATTGAGCACTGAAGCTTTCTTT.

In this sample, this clonotype turned up many times. This chain uses TRBV2 with TRBJ2-3; D uncertain. The CDR3 runs 13 residues. V was shortened by 4 bases and J by 2 bases, with 7 bases between the two germline ends. The germline CDR1 and CDR2 sequences are SNHLY and FYNNEI. CDR3 coding DNA: TGTGCCAGCAGTGCAGATTACACAGATACGCAGTATTTT. Its translation: CASSADYTDTQYF.

This chain uses TRBV10-3 with TRBJ2-1, with D tentatively TRBD1 (5 bases). The CDR3 contains 13 residues. The germline V and J ends were trimmed by 8 bases and 2 bases, with 10 bases remaining between them. CDR1 is ENHRY and CDR2 is SYGVKD in the germline V gene. CDR3 in DNA: TGTGCCATCCGACAGCTGACCTACAATGAGCAGTTCTTC. Translation: CAIRQLTYNEQFF.

This clonotype was seen at least ten times. J is TRBJ2-5 and V is TRBV6-2 or TRBV6-3, with TRBD1 matching over 11 bases. Germline CDR1 reads MNHEY; CDR2 reads SVGEGT. V shed 6 bases, J shed 4 bases, and the junction held 4 bases outside the gene matches. This CDR3 contains 14 residues. The CDR3 region has the DNA TGTGCCAGCAGCTCGGGACAGGGGGGAGAGACCCAGTACTTC. Protein sequence: CASSSGQGGETQYF.

V is TRBV7-8 and J is TRBJ1-2; D is possibly TRBD1 (5 bases). The CDR3 extends over 14 amino acids. Trimming shortened V by 1 base and J by 7 bases, and 13 bases separated the two germline ends. Looked up from germline, CDR1 is SGHVS and CDR2 is FQNEAQ. CDR3 sequence reads: CASSLGWDASGYTF. The CDR3 DNA reads as TGTGCCAGCAGCTTAGGATGGGACGCCAGTGGCTACACCTTC.

At least ten counts were recorded for this clonotype. V is TRBV4-3 and J is TRBJ1-2; TRBD1 is a possible D gene (6 bases). V was pared by 0 bases and J by 5 bases, with 19 bases between. CDR1 and CDR2 from the germline V gene are LGHNA and YSLEER. The CDR3 sequence is 17 residues long. The CDR3 reads CASSQDTPTGGIYGYTF. As DNA, the CDR3 is TGCGCCAGCAGCCAAGATACGCCGACAGGTGGCATTTATGGCTACACCTTC.

As regards this clonotype: Since a much larger clone is just one base distant, this may be a read error. The chain has TRBV19 and TRBJ1-2; 8 nucleotides align to TRBD1. Trimming removed 9 bases from V and 4 bases from J; junction bases left unmatched: 13. The CDR3 is 15 residues long. The germline gives CDR1 LNHDA, CDR2 SQIVND (reference sequence). The CDR3 coding sequence is TGTGCCAGCACCACAGGGGGTCTTATACCCTATGGCTACACCTTC. It yields the protein CASTTGGLIPYGYTF. The whole variable domain, remainder taken from reference TRBV19 and TRBJ1-2, is DGGITQSPKYLFRKEGQNVTLSCEQNLNHDAMYWYRQDPGQGLRLIYYSQIVNDFQKGDIAEGYSVSREKKESFPLTVTSAQKNPTAFYLCASTTGGLIPYGYTFGSGTRLTVV.

The genes are TRBV27 and TRBJ1-4, with 9 positions matching TRBD1. There are 15 residues in the CDR3. V gave up 0 bases and J gave up 8 bases; unmatched junction bases: 4. Germline values: CDR1 MNHEY, CDR2 SMNVEV (reference sequence). The CDR3 DNA sequence: TGTGCCAGCAGTTTATCGGGGGACAGGGACGAAAAACTGTTTTTT. Translating gives CASSLSGDRDEKLFF.

V is TRBV27 and J is TRBJ1-1; 7 bases line up with TRBD1. In germline, CDR1 is MNHEY, CDR2 SMNVEV (reference sequence). This CDR3 region has 14 residues. The ends lost 8 bases at V and 3 bases at J; junction bases unmatched: 9. CDR3 residues: CASLEGGWHTEAFF. As DNA, the CDR3 is TGTGCCAGCCTGGAAGGGGGCTGGCACACTGAAGCTTTCTTT.

The J gene is TRBJ1-1, the V gene TRBV7-9, with D possibly TRBD1 on 5 matching bases. V was shortened by 2 bases and J by 10 bases, with 11 bases between the two germline ends. There are 12 residues in the CDR3. Germline CDR1 is SEHNR and CDR2 is FQNEAQ (reference sequence). The CDR3 DNA sequence: TGTGCCAGCAGCTTACCAGGGAGTGGAGCTTTCTTT. It encodes CASSLPGSGAFF.

This clonotype was seen at least ten times. The chain recombines TRBV3-1 with TRBJ2-5; TRBD2 matches at 8 bases. The V gene end was trimmed by 1 base and the J gene end by 2 bases; junction bases not matched to a gene: 3. Germline-derived CDR1 and CDR2 are LGHDT and YNNKEL (reference sequence). This CDR3 has 15 residues. The CDR3 DNA reads TGTGCCAGCAGCCAAGCACTAGCGGAGCAAGAGACCCAGTACTTC. This translates into CASSQALAEQETQYF.

The chain combines TRBV18 with TRBJ1-2; D ambiguous. This CDR3 has 14 amino acids. Germline assignment: CDR1 KGHSH and CDR2 LQKENI. V lost 5 bases, J lost 0 bases, and 10 bases lay in between. For the CDR3, the DNA is TGTGCCAGCTCATCCTCAGCAGCTAACTATGGCTACACCTTC. The encoded protein is CASSSSAANYGYTF.

In this sample, this clonotype turned up a few times. The chain links TRBV27 to TRBJ2-2; D unresolved. Germline assignment: CDR1 MNHEY and CDR2 SMNVEV (reference sequence). Trimming took off 3 bases at V and 0 bases at J, with 8 bases between the two ends. The CDR3 length is 15 residues. CDR3 in DNA: TGTGCCAGCAGTTTCGGTACAGCGAACACCGGGGAGCTGTTTTTT. This gives the protein CASSFGTANTGELFF.

The sample holds many counts of this clonotype. The chain couples TRBV4-1 to TRBJ2-1; 10 bases are a match to TRBD2. CDR1 MGHRA and CDR2 YSYEKL come from the germline V gene. V trimming: 0 bases; J trimming: 5 bases; junction bases outside the gene matches: 4. CDR3 length: 16 amino acids. The CDR3: CASSQETSGLDNEQFF. Written as DNA, the CDR3 is TGCGCCAGCAGCCAAGAGACTAGCGGGTTAGACAATGAGCAGTTCTTC.

The chain has TRBV6-2 or TRBV6-3 and TRBJ1-2, with a tentative D call TRBD1 (5 bases). Trimming took off 2 bases at V and 2 bases at J, with 12 bases between the two ends. This CDR3 comprises 15 residues. Germline V gives CDR1 MNHEY, CDR2 SVGEGT. The CDR3 DNA follows: TGTGCCAGCAGTTACGCATCAGGGATAAACTATGGCTACACCTTC. Protein: CASSYASGINYGYTF.